The clone carrying this TCR beta chain was seen more than once but under ten times. What it binds is not known. Germline lookup yields CDR1 SGHAT and CDR2 FQNNGV. Trimming stripped 2 bases from V and 3 bases from J, with 11 bases between. CDR3 length equals 14 residues. Sample-barcoded 5' priming and a J-beta primer mix drove a second PCR of about 6 to 11 cycles. Each cDNA molecule carried a tag from a template-switch adaptor that contained 12 random nucleotides. TCRdb processed the 5' RACE reads anew with MiXCR; each CDR3 protein has one entry. The sample consists of roughly 1.6 million distinct CDR3 sequences, almost 35% of them appearing once. The data originate from a study of blood T cells in healthy people across ages. Regarding the study as a whole: Older age went with lower TCR beta diversity per million T cells, in a roughly linear way. Naive CD4+ cells and diversity were both higher in long-lived donors than in aged donors. Strong correlation linked observed beta diversity and percent naive T cells.

Sequenced input: blood. This clonotype originated in a woman under 40 in good health. V gene TRBV11-2 combines with J gene TRBJ2-7; D remains unclear. CDR3 in amino acids: CASSLYGQDYEQYF. CDR3 in DNA: TGTGCCAGCAGCTTATACGGTCAGGACTACGAGCAGTACTTC.